This TCR beta chain was captured in a study of human versus mouse CDR3 diversity and MHC coevolution (dated by TCRdb to about 2017). Study-wide context: The immunoSEQ assay was reported to detect one in 200,000 T cells and to minimize multiplex PCR amplification bias. Across the mouse and human samples, each sample yielded between about 0.6 x 10^7 and 1.8 x 10^7 valid reads. Repertoires of human naive CD4 T cells were used as a reference for TCR selection on multiple MHC II alleles and were compared against human-TCR-locus transgenic mice carrying single MHC II. Three healthy volunteer blood donors made up the human cohort, with one aged 30 to 39, one aged 40 to 50 and one aged 60 to 69 at collection.

Results and caveats for the whole study, not just this receptor: Because human T cells were selected on six MHC II alleles, repertoire diversity in humans and mice was not considered directly comparable. On average, humans had more CDR3 deletions and insertions than mice, indicating greater exonuclease and TdT activity. Among all compared groups, two of the three human donors had the lowest clonal inequality scores. According to iCHAO1 estimates, humans had the largest TCR beta repertoire, about 1.6 million clonotypes, which was attributed likely to selection by multiple MHC II molecules.

CDR1 and CDR2 (SGHTA, FQGNSA) derive from the germline V gene. Here V drops 3 bases and J drops 8 bases, and the junction holds 14 bases not matched to any gene. The cysteine opens and the phenylalanine closes a CDR3 of 16 amino acids. The entry retains the CDR3 DNA only, 48 bases that are in frame from base 1. Remarks on this clone: Its antigen target is currently unknown. Base qualities are not at hand, and no much larger clone is one base apart.

Naive CD4 T cells, defined as CD45RO-negative and CD62L-positive, were isolated from PBMCs by fluorescence-activated cell sorting. Each donor gave around 54 ml of fresh peripheral blood, from which PBMCs were isolated by Ficoll density centrifugation. Sorting was performed on a FACSAria III instrument, with purity above 85% for all samples. The QIAGEN blood and tissue kit was used to extract genomic DNA from sorted cells, and the DNA was quantified on a NanoDrop 1000. The immunoSEQ platform deep sequenced and quantified TCR alpha and beta chains by multiplex PCR of genomic DNA. Regarding the original processing steps: IMGT gene and region definitions were used for annotation of the TCR sequences. Out-of-frame rearrangements served as a stand-in for the preselection repertoire and were compared with in-frame clonotypes. The iCHAO1 estimator supplied with the immunoSEQ platform was used to estimate repertoire size. Clonal inequality was measured with a Gini index on in-frame amino acid clonotypes, based on the Lorenz curve. The intersect function in the R package tcR was used to count shared clonotypes, while the Jaccard index served to score similarity. V, J and V-J usage frequencies went into a principal component analysis run with the R prcomp function, with no normalization applied. TCRdb re-hosts the immuneACCESS table, in-frame sequences only. Its copies lack some clones; in the studies checked, an unresolved V gene accounts for under half of them, and the cause for the rest is not known. V, J and clone size are taken as reported in that table, and D and trimming were inferred from the DNA itself. In this sample the table shows roughly 81,000 clones, roughly 95% of which occur a single time. The ten biggest clones cover about 1.4% of the sample.

The rearrangement combines TRBV7-2 with TRBJ2-7, with 9 bases in between that match TRBD1. The sequenced sample consisted of naive CD4+ T cells from blood. In the paper's terms, the cell subset or site label means: CD45RO-negative CD62L-positive naive CD4 T cells. This receptor was identified in a person aged 25-75 years in good health. Here is the DNA: TGTGCCAGCAGCTTGGGGATAGGGACAGGGTCCTCCCAGCAGTACTTC. The resulting protein is CASSLGIGTGSSQQYF.